The source of this TCR beta chain is a study of T cells in Graves' hyperthyroidism and ophthalmopathy. RNA transcripts yielded amplified TCR beta CDR3 regions. Researchers ran a first-round RT-PCR on the TCR CDR3 using the HTBI primer set. One entry per CDR3 protein results from TCRdb running MiXCR on the multiplex PCR reads. The table has fewer than 650,000 distinct CDR3 sequences, 13% to 15% seen once. This clonotype was observed a few times. No progression to ophthalmopathy during 18 months of follow-up defined stable disease. Hyperthyroidism in the patients, aged 18 to 65, was newly diagnosed and under 2 months in duration. Uncontrolled infections, other autoimmune diseases, pregnancy or lactation led to exclusion of patients. PBMCs stemmed from under 11 ml fresh peripheral blood. This sequence originates from a woman in her 40s with Graves' hyperthyroidism. Sequencing was done on a sample of blood.

In DNA, the CDR3 is TGTGCCAGCAGTGAACCCCCCACGGGACGTGTAAAGGGAGATACGCAGTATTTT. The encoded protein is CASSEPPTGRVKGDTQYF. The rearrangement joins TRBV25-1 to TRBJ2-3; D may be TRBD1 or TRBD2 (5 bases each). The V gene's germline CDR1 is MGHDK and CDR2 SYGVNS. Trimming stripped 2 bases from V and 5 bases from J, with 23 bases between. There are 18 residues in the CDR3.